This TCR beta chain was captured by sequencing in a study of cytomegalovirus exposure and HLA in healthy donors. Primers for the PCR totalled 60 Vbeta and 13 Jbeta. Clones were read by immunoSEQ multiplex PCR, and TCRdb kept only the in-frame ones, dropping some. The table includes some 160,000 clones, roughly 80% detected once. This clone has only a few counts. Sequenced material: PBMCs. This receptor was taken from a woman aged 40-49 years in good health and CMV-seropositive.

CDR3 residues: CASSRGQGGNEKLFF. DNA for the CDR3: TGCGCCAGCAGCCGGGGACAGGGAGGGAATGAAAAACTGTTTTTT. The chain has TRBV5-1 and TRBJ1-4; TRBD1 matches 9 bases. J was trimmed by 5 bases and V by 4 bases; bases with no gene match: 6. CDR3 length equals 15 residues. Germline V gene lookup returns CDR1 SGHRS and CDR2 YFSETQ. The entire variable domain, with the rest obtained from reference TRBV5-1 and TRBJ1-4, is as follows: KAGVTQTPRYLIKTRGQQVTLSCSPISGHRSVSWYQQTPGQGLQFLFEYFSETQRNKGNFPGRFSGRQFSNSRSEMNVSTLELGDSALYLCASSRGQGGNEKLFFGSGTQLSVL.